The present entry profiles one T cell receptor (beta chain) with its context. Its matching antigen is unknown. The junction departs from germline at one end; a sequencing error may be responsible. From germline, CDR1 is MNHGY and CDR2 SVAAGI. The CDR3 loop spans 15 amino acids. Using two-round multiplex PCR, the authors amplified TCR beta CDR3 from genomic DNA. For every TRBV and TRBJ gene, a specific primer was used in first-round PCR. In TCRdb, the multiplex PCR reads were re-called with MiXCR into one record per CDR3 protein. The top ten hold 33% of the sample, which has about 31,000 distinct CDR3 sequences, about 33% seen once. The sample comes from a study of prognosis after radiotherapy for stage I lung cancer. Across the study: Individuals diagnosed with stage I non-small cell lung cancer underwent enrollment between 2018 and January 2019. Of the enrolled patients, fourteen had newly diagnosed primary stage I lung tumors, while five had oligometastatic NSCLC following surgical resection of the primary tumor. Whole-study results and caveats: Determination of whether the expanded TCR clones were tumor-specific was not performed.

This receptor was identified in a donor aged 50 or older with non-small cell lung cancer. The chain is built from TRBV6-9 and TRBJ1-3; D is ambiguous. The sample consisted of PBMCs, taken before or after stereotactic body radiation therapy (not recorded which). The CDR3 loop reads CASSYSAVSGDTIYF. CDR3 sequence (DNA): TGTGCCAGCAGTTACTCCGCCGTCTCTGGAGACACCATATATTTT.